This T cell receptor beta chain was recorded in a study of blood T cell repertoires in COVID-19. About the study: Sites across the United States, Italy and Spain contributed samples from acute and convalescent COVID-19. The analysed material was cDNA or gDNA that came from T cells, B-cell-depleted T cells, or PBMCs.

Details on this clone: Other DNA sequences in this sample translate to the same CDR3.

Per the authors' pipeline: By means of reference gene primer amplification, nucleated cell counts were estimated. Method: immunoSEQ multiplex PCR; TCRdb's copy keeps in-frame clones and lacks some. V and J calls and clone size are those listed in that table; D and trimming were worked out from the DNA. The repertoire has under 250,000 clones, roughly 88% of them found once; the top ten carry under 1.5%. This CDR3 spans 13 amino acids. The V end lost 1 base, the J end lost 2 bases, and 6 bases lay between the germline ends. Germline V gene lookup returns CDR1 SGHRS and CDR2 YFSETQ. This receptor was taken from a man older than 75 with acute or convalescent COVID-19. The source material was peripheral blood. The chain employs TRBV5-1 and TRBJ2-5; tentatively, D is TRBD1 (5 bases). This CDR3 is CASSLQGQETQYF. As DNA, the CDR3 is TGCGCCAGCAGCTTGCAGGGTCAAGAGACCCAGTACTTC.